A single sample gave rise to the 18 T cell receptor beta chains below, sequenced in a study of cytomegalovirus exposure and HLA in healthy donors. Generated by immunoSEQ multiplex PCR, the TCRdb table keeps only in-frame clones and is missing some. The table lists more than 110,000 clones, 94% of them singletons. Sequencing was carried out using PBMCs. The receptors here all came from a man aged 18 to 30 in good health and CMV-seropositive.

This chain uses TRBV28 with TRBJ1-1; no firm D call. Germline V gene sequence: CDR1 MDHEN, CDR2 SYDVKM. There are 15 residues in the CDR3. Trimming cost V 4 bases and J 2 bases, with 14 bases left between them. CDR3 protein: CASSWAGRSNTEAFF. DNA of the CDR3: TGTGCCAGCAGTTGGGCCGGGAGGTCTAACACTGAAGCTTTCTTT. Based on the CDR3 plus reference TRBV28 and TRBJ1-1, the full variable domain is DVKVTQSSRYLVKRTGEKVFLECVQDMDHENMFWYRQDPGLGLRLIYFSYDVKMKEKGDIPEGYSVSREKKERFSLILESASTNQTSMYLCASSWAGRSNTEAFFGQGTRLTVV.

This clone was seen only a few times. J is TRBJ1-3 and V is TRBV5-1, with TRBD1 identical over 7 bases. Germline CDR1 and CDR2: SGHRS and YFSETQ. Trimming removed 4 bases from V and 2 bases from J; junction bases left unmatched: 3. The CDR3 is 14 amino acids. This CDR3 reads CASSDDRAGNTIYF. The CDR3 bases are TGCGCCAGCAGCGATGACAGGGCTGGAAACACCATATATTTT.

The chain links TRBV6-4 to TRBJ1-6, with a possible D match to TRBD1 (5 bases). Germline assignment: CDR1 MRHNA and CDR2 SNTAGT. Trimming stripped 7 bases from V and 0 bases from J, with 10 bases between. The CDR3 loop spans 15 amino acids. The CDR3 DNA reads TGTGCCAGCAAAGAACAGGACTCCTATAATTCACCCCTCCACTTT. This encodes CASKEQDSYNSPLHF.

The chain joins TRBV4-1 to TRBJ1-1, with TRBD1 matching over 10 bases. Germline values: CDR1 MGHRA, CDR2 YSYEKL. This CDR3 has 16 residues. With 3 bases clipped from V and 6 bases from J, the junction kept 10 bases outside the gene matches. CDR3 protein: CASSHPYRQGASEAFF. DNA for the CDR3: TGCGCCAGCAGCCATCCTTATCGACAGGGGGCCTCTGAAGCTTTCTTT.

V gene TRBV7-8 combines with J gene TRBJ1-5; tentative D call: TRBD1 (6 bases). The V end lost 1 base, the J end lost 0 bases, and 10 bases lay between the germline ends. This CDR3 is built from 16 residues. CDR1 is SGHVS and CDR2 is FQNEAQ in the germline V gene. This chain's CDR3 is CASSLEGHPSNQPQHF. CDR3 in DNA: TGTGCCAGCAGCTTAGAGGGACACCCTAGCAATCAGCCCCAGCATTTT. Using reference TRBV7-8 and TRBJ1-5 for the parts outside the CDR3, the full variable domain is GAGVSQSPRYKVAKRGQDVALRCDPISGHVSLFWYQQALGQGPEFLTYFQNEAQLDKSGLPSDRFFAERPEGSVSTLKIQRTQQEDSAVYLCASSLEGHPSNQPQHFGDGTRLSIL.

The J gene is TRBJ2-7, the V gene TRBV5-1; TRBD1 might be the D (6 bases). CDR3 length: 14 amino acids. Per germline, CDR1 SGHRS and CDR2 YFSETQ. The V gene lost 4 bases and the J gene lost 0 bases, with 11 bases spanning the gap. For the CDR3, the DNA is TGCGCCAGCAGCCGTACAGGGAACTCCTACGAGCAGTACTTC. It translates to CASSRTGNSYEQYF. The full variable domain, rest sourced from reference TRBV5-1 and TRBJ2-7, is KAGVTQTPRYLIKTRGQQVTLSCSPISGHRSVSWYQQTPGQGLQFLFEYFSETQRNKGNFPGRFSGRQFSNSRSEMNVSTLELGDSALYLCASSRTGNSYEQYFGPGTRLTVT.

This chain uses TRBV5-1 with TRBJ2-2; 8 nucleotides agree with TRBD2. The V and J ends lost 4 bases and 3 bases, in that order; junction bases with no gene match: 5. Germline V gives CDR1 SGHRS, CDR2 YFSETQ. The CDR3 extends over 15 amino acids. The CDR3 DNA follows: TGCGCCAGCAGCCTCCCGGGAGGGGACACCGGGGAGCTGTTTTTT. The encoded protein is CASSLPGGDTGELFF.

The chain is built from TRBV2 and TRBJ2-1, with TRBD2 as a possible D gene (5 bases). V lost 1 base, J lost 9 bases, and 10 bases lay in between. The germline gives CDR1 SNHLY, CDR2 FYNNEI. This CDR3 spans 13 amino acids. The CDR3 here is CASSEGRQSEQFF. Here the CDR3 DNA reads TGTGCCAGCAGTGAAGGGAGGCAGAGTGAGCAGTTCTTC. Variable domain in full (rest from reference TRBV2 and TRBJ2-1): EPEVTQTPSHQVTQMGQEVILRCVPISNHLYFYWYRQILGQKVEFLVSFYNNEISEKSEIFDDQFSVERPDGSNFTLKIRSTKLEDSAMYFCASSEGRQSEQFFGPGTRLTVL.

In the case of this clone: This CDR3 fails to terminate in the conserved phenylalanine or tryptophan, so it likely reflects a read error. Because the CDR3's place on the DNA is in doubt, the DNA is left out and the CDR3 is given as listed by TCRdb. The rearrangement links TRBV28 to TRBJ2-3; the D call of TRBD2 is as the table states it, not checked on the DNA. The length of the CDR3 is 14 amino acids, counting both ends. CDR1 MDHEN and CDR2 SYDVKM come from the germline V gene. CDR3 region: CASSFCLAGVLWES.

This chain connects TRBV10-2 to TRBJ1-5; 7 nucleotides agree with TRBD1. Trimming took 8 bases from V and 7 from J; bases not matched to a gene: 11. Looked up from germline, CDR1 is WSHSY and CDR2 is SAAADI. The CDR3 sequence is 14 residues long. The CDR3 reads CASRARTGDQPQHF. The CDR3 DNA reads as TGCGCCAGCCGAGCCCGTACAGGGGACCAGCCCCAGCATTTT.

V is TRBV27 and J is TRBJ2-1, with TRBD2 as a possible D gene (5 bases). CDR1 and CDR2 (germline): MNHEY, SMNVEV (reference sequence). This CDR3 region has 15 residues. V was pared by 0 bases and J by 0 bases, with 6 bases between. CDR3 in amino acids: CASSLSGNSYNEQFF. The CDR3 DNA reads TGTGCCAGCAGTTTATCCGGGAACTCCTACAATGAGCAGTTCTTC.

This chain connects TRBV6-5 to TRBJ1-1; 7 positions match TRBD1. After removal of 6 bases from V and 5 bases from J, the junction contained 9 bases not matched to a gene. CDR1 MNHEY and CDR2 SVGAGI come from the germline V gene. This CDR3 region has 14 residues. CDR3 in amino acids: CASRERQGWTEAFF. In nucleotides, the CDR3 is TGTGCCAGCAGAGAGAGACAGGGCTGGACTGAAGCTTTCTTT.

This chain uses TRBV5-1 with TRBJ2-3, with a weak D call TRBD1 (5 bases). Trimming took off 1 base at V and 0 bases at J, with 12 bases between the two ends. Germline CDR1 SGHRS, CDR2 YFSETQ. This CDR3 has 16 amino acids. Here the CDR3 DNA reads TGCGCCAGCAGCTTGTTACAGGTGGCTAGCACAGATACGCAGTATTTT. It codes for CASSLLQVASTDTQYF.

This chain uses TRBV2 with TRBJ2-3; a possible D gene is TRBD1 (5 bases). Germline CDR1 and CDR2: SNHLY and FYNNEI. Trimming removed 9 bases from V and 2 bases from J, with 12 bases in between. The CDR3 has 13 residues. CDR3 sequence: CARRGANTDTQYF. The DNA of the CDR3 is TGTGCCAGAAGGGGCGCTAACACAGATACGCAGTATTTT.

This clone was seen a few times. The rearrangement joins TRBV7-9 to TRBJ2-7; a possible D gene is TRBD2 (6 bases). Trimming pared 3 bases from V and 6 bases from J, leaving 12 bases between. The CDR3 is 13 amino acids. CDR1 and CDR2 from the germline V gene are SEHNR and FQNEAQ (reference sequence). The CDR3 DNA follows: TGTGCCAGCAGCTTTGGTGGAGGGGCCGAGCAGTACTTC. Protein: CASSFGGGAEQYF. Together with reference TRBV7-9 and TRBJ2-7, the CDR3 gives the full variable domain: DTGVSQNPRHKITKRGQNVTFRCDPISEHNRLYWYRQTLGQGPEFLTYFQNEAQLEKSRLLSDRFSAERPKGSFSTLEIQRTEQGDSAMYLCASSFGGGAEQYFGPGTRLTVT.

Only one count was recorded for this clone. This chain connects TRBV5-1 to TRBJ1-2; 10 bases align to TRBD1. From germline, CDR1 is SGHRS and CDR2 YFSETQ. V lost 0 bases and J lost 8; bases outside the gene matches: 4. CDR3 length equals 14 residues. The CDR3 protein is CASSLEGQGRGYTF. The CDR3 nucleotides are TGCGCCAGCAGCTTGGAGGGACAGGGGCGCGGCTACACCTTC.

The gene calls are TRBV28 and TRBJ1-2, with TRBD1 as a possible D gene (5 bases). The germline V gene has CDR1 MDHEN and CDR2 SYDVKM. Deletions cut 7 bases from V and 4 bases from J, with 13 bases between. There are 13 residues in the CDR3. CDR3 loop: CASTQTDSYGYTF. CDR3 nucleotide sequence: TGTGCCAGCACCCAGACAGATTCCTATGGCTACACCTTC.

J is TRBJ2-1 and V is TRBV6-1, with TRBD2 as a possible D gene (5 bases). Germline loops: CDR1 MNHNS, CDR2 SASEGT. The CDR3 extends over 15 amino acids. Trimming removed 8 bases from V and 3 bases from J, with 17 bases in between. CDR3 in amino acids: CASCRDPGVYNEQFF. CDR3 nucleotides: TGTGCCAGCTGTAGGGATCCCGGGGTCTACAATGAGCAGTTCTTC.